These 20 T cell receptor beta chains were all obtained from the same sample, sequenced in a study of T cells in Graves' hyperthyroidism and ophthalmopathy. Amplification targeted TCR beta CDR3 regions from RNA transcripts. During a first-round RT-PCR of the TCR CDR3, the HTBI primer set was used. From the multiplex PCR reads, TCRdb called clonotypes with MiXCR, one entry per CDR3 protein. The data show more than 150,000 distinct CDR3 sequences, with 15% to 20% seen just once and about 29% held by the top ten. The sequencing sample was made of blood. The receptors stem from a woman in her forties or fifties with Graves' hyperthyroidism.

This clonotype came up a few times. The junction differs from germline at one of its ends, possibly a read error. The rearrangement uses TRBV20-1 and TRBJ1-4, with D unresolved. There are 11 residues in the CDR3. The germline gives CDR1 DFQATT, CDR2 SNEGSKA (reference sequence). The CDR3 nucleotides are TGCACCTCTAGATTACGAGAAAAACTGCTTTTT. Translation gives CTSRLREKLLF.

This chain uses TRBV6-1 with TRBJ2-5; 12 bases agree with TRBD2. With V trimmed by 2 bases and J by 5 bases, 15 bases remained unmatched. CDR3 length: 19 amino acids. The germline gives CDR1 MNHNS, CDR2 SASEGT. CDR3 bases: TGTGCCAGCAGTGAAATGTCCGGGACTAGCGGGTTGCGGTACGAGACCCAGTACTTC. It is translated as CASSEMSGTSGLRYETQYF.

In this sample, this clonotype turned up many times. V usage is TRBV7-9 and J usage is TRBJ2-2, with 9 positions matching TRBD1. J gave up 4 bases and V 5 bases, and 5 bases lay outside the gene matches. CDR1 is SEHNR and CDR2 is FQNEAQ in the germline V gene (reference sequence). This CDR3 contains 15 residues. This CDR3 reads CASSEDRGATGELFF. CDR3 DNA sequence: TGTGCCAGCAGCGAAGACAGGGGGGCCACCGGGGAGCTGTTTTTT.

The sample holds many counts of this clonotype. CDR3 sequence: CSARGPRGLGTEAFF. Here the CDR3 DNA reads TGCAGTGCTAGAGGCCCCAGGGGTTTAGGCACTGAAGCTTTCTTT. This chain joins TRBV20-1 and TRBJ1-1, with D possibly TRBD1 on 6 matching bases. V gave up 1 base and J gave up 4 bases, with 16 bases separating them. CDR3 length equals 15 residues. The germline V gene has CDR1 DFQATT and CDR2 SNEGSKA (reference sequence).

CDR3 region: CASSLTTGVLSGANVLTF. The CDR3, as DNA: TGTGCCAGCAGCTTAACGACAGGGGTACTCTCTGGGGCCAACGTCCTGACTTTC. The chain uses TRBV7-9 and TRBJ2-6, with TRBD1 matching over 8 bases. The CDR3 loop spans 18 amino acids. The V gene end was trimmed by 2 bases and the J gene end by 0 bases; junction bases not matched to a gene: 6. Germline CDR1 is SEHNR and CDR2 is FQNEAQ (reference sequence).

This clonotype was counted ten times or more. The rearrangement joins TRBV5-1 to TRBJ1-2, with 8 bases that match TRBD1. The CDR3 runs 14 residues. Per the germline V gene, CDR1 is SGHRS and CDR2 is YFSETQ. Losses at the gene ends were 0 bases for V and 6 bases for J; bases not matched to a gene: 4. Written as DNA, the CDR3 is TGCGCCAGCAGCTTGGTTCAGGGGGCCGATGGCTACACCTTC. As protein: CASSLVQGADGYTF.

This clonotype was counted many times. The V gene is TRBV7-2, the J gene TRBJ1-2; 11 nucleotides match TRBD1. The germline V gene has CDR1 SGHTA and CDR2 FQGNSA. J was trimmed by 7 bases and V by 5 bases; bases with no gene match: 3. The CDR3 is 13 amino acids. CDR3 residues: CASSRTGGVGYTF. The DNA for the CDR3 is TGTGCCAGCAGCAGGACAGGGGGCGTTGGCTACACCTTC.

This clonotype was recorded at least ten times. The chain recombines TRBV20-1 with TRBJ2-2; TRBD1 aligns across 9 bases. Germline V CDR1 and CDR2: DFQATT, SNEGSKA (reference sequence). This CDR3 region has 14 residues. V lost 2 bases, J lost 9 bases, and 7 bases stayed unmatched. The CDR3 loop is CSARQTGGGRELFF. DNA of the CDR3: TGCAGTGCTAGACAGACAGGGGGTGGAAGGGAGCTGTTTTTT.

This clonotype was found many times. The chain combines TRBV18 with TRBJ2-2; D remains unclear. Per the germline V gene, CDR1 is KGHSH and CDR2 is LQKENI. V shed 4 bases and J shed 4 bases, with 16 bases lying between them. This CDR3 has 16 amino acids. CDR3 coding DNA: TGTGCCAGCTCACGGCTGCAGGTTCCGAGCACCGGGGAGCTGTTTTTT. This sequence encodes CASSRLQVPSTGELFF.

The chain joins TRBV6-1 to TRBJ2-1, with TRBD2 as a possible D gene (5 bases). Germline V lookup: CDR1 MNHNS, CDR2 SASEGT. The CDR3 has 15 residues. V lost 5 bases and J 0 bases, leaving 11 bases between the germline ends. The CDR3 DNA reads as TGTGCCAGCAGTAGCGGCGGTCACTCCTACAATGAGCAGTTCTTC. The encoded protein is CASSSGGHSYNEQFF.

As to this clonotype: Given the absence of the conserved phenylalanine or tryptophan at the CDR3 end, a read error is likely. V and J are TRBV4-1 and TRBJ1-5; 8 bases map to TRBD1. J was trimmed by 3 bases and V by 2 bases; bases with no gene match: 9. CDR1 and CDR2 (germline): MGHRA, YSYEKL. This CDR3 comprises 17 residues. CDR3 protein: CASSQNAGQGYNQPQHL. CDR3 bases: TGCGCCAGCAGCCAAAATGCTGGACAGGGCTACAATCAGCCCCAGCATCTT.

Ten or more counts support this clonotype. The chain employs TRBV20-1 and TRBJ2-7, with TRBD2 matching 8 bases. The CDR3 length is 12 residues. V lost 5 bases to trimming and J lost 2 bases; unmatched junction nucleotides: 2. Germline V gene lookup returns CDR1 DFQATT and CDR2 SNEGSKA (reference sequence). Here the CDR3 reads CSARGGPYEQYF. CDR3 sequence (DNA): TGCAGTGCTCGGGGGGGTCCCTACGAGCAGTACTTC.

V and J are TRBV4-3 and TRBJ1-5, with D unclear. From germline, CDR1 is LGHNA and CDR2 YSLEER. The CDR3 spans 14 residues. Trimming took off 4 bases at V and 1 base at J, with 8 bases between the two ends. DNA for the CDR3: TGCGCCAGCAGCCCCGGACTGAGCAATCAGCCCCAGCATTTT. Translating it yields CASSPGLSNQPQHF.

This clonotype was observed at least ten times. The chain links TRBV28 to TRBJ1-1, with TRBD1 as a possible D gene (5 bases). Trimming cost V 1 base and J 7 bases, with 7 bases left between them. This CDR3 spans 12 amino acids. Germline values: CDR1 MDHEN, CDR2 SYDVKM. The CDR3 DNA reads as TGTGCCAGCAGTTTATCAGGGCGTGAAGCTTTCTTT. It is translated as CASSLSGREAFF.

A few counts support this clonotype. The gene calls are TRBV2 and TRBJ1-1; 7 bases map to TRBD1. The V and J ends lost 4 bases and 12 bases, in that order; junction bases with no gene match: 11. This CDR3 comprises 13 residues. Looked up from germline, CDR1 is SNHLY and CDR2 is FYNNEI. DNA for the CDR3: TGTGCCAGCAGTGTTGCGCAGGGGGTAAGGACTTTCTTT. It is translated as CASSVAQGVRTFF.

This clonotype was observed a handful of times. The chain recombines TRBV27 with TRBJ1-1; D remains ambiguous. The CDR3 runs 14 residues. CDR1 and CDR2 (germline): MNHEY, SMNVEV (reference sequence). Trimming removed 2 bases from V and 4 bases from J, with 11 bases in between. CDR3 region: CASSLRRESTEAFF. CDR3 coding DNA: TGTGCCAGCAGTTTAAGAAGAGAAAGCACTGAAGCTTTCTTT.

J is TRBJ2-1 and V is TRBV19; 15 positions agree with TRBD2. The trim removed 6 bases at V and 7 bases at J, leaving 13 bases unmatched. CDR3 length: 18 amino acids. From germline, CDR1 is LNHDA and CDR2 SQIVND (reference sequence). CDR3 sequence: CASRVYAGLAGGRNEQFF. CDR3 nucleotide sequence: TGTGCCAGTAGAGTTTACGCCGGACTAGCGGGGGGGCGGAATGAGCAGTTCTTC.

This clonotype was observed many times. This chain links TRBV20-1 with TRBJ2-1; TRBD1 might be the D (5 bases). CDR3 length: 14 residues. V gave up 0 bases and J gave up 4 bases, with 10 bases separating them. In germline, CDR1 is DFQATT, CDR2 SNEGSKA (reference sequence). The CDR3 sequence is CSARDESGYNEQFF. In nucleotides, the CDR3 is TGCAGTGCTAGAGATGAGTCAGGGTACAATGAGCAGTTCTTC.

In the case of this clonotype: A much larger clone differs from this one at a single base, so this may be a read error. The genes are TRBV9 and TRBJ2-2; TRBD1 aligns across 8 bases. In germline, CDR1 is SGDLS, CDR2 YYNGEE. The CDR3 is 15 residues long. CDR3 loop: CASSVTDRATGELLF. CDR3 bases: TGTGCCAGCAGCGTAACGGACAGGGCCACCGGGGAGCTGCTTTTT.

The sample holds many counts of this clonotype. The chain employs TRBV7-2 and TRBJ2-4; 10 nucleotides line up with TRBD2. V shed 1 base and J 15 bases; nucleotides not matched to a gene: 12. The CDR3 length is 15 residues. The germline gives CDR1 SGHTA, CDR2 FQGNSA. The DNA of the CDR3 is TGTGCCAGCAGCTTAGAAGTTCTAGCGGGGGAATGGGGGTACTTC. It translates to CASSLEVLAGEWGYF.